This T cell receptor beta chain was obtained from a study of spatial heterogeneity in lung cancer. Study-level results: How many expanded intratumoral alpha and beta TCRs were present tracked the tumor mutation count, which was a count of nonsynonymous mutations. Ubiquitous expanded TCR counts tracked ubiquitous nonsynonymous mutations; regional expanded TCR counts tracked regional nonsynonymous mutations.

The time point here: sample taken at primary tumor resection. This clonotype has a count of ten or more. Its antigen is not identified. Germline CDR1 reads SGHVS; CDR2 reads FQNEAQ. V dropped 2 bases and J dropped 2 bases, with 8 bases sitting between them. CDR3 length equals 14 residues. MiXCR was run by TCRdb on the 5' RACE reads, yielding one entry per CDR3 protein. The sample shows about 17,000 distinct CDR3 sequences, under 7% of them seen only once. This specimen was lung tumor tissue, taken at surgery. This TCR was recovered from a male donor with early-stage non-small cell lung cancer. The chain uses TRBV7-8 and TRBJ2-3, with a weak D call TRBD1 (5 bases). The CDR3 loop is CASSLTRVTDTQYF. DNA for the CDR3: TGTGCCAGCAGCTTAACCAGGGTCACAGATACGCAGTATTTT. Drawing the rest from reference TRBV7-8 and TRBJ2-3, the complete variable domain is GAGVSQSPRYKVAKRGQDVALRCDPISGHVSLFWYQQALGQGPEFLTYFQNEAQLDKSGLPSDRFFAERPEGSVSTLKIQRTQQEDSAVYLCASSLTRVTDTQYFGPGTRLTVL.